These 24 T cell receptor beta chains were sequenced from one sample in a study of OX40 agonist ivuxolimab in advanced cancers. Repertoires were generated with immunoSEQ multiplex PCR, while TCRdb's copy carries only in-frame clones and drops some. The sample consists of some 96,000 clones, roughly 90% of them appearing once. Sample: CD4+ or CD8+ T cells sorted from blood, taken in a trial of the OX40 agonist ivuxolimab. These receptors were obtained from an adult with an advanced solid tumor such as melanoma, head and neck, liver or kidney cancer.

CDR3 residues: CASSQDINYGYTF. The CDR3 DNA sequence: TGCGCCAGCAGCCAAGATATAAACTATGGCTACACCTTC. The chain couples TRBV4-3 to TRBJ1-2; D is ambiguous. This CDR3 spans 13 amino acids. Trimming took off 0 bases at V and 2 bases at J, with 4 bases between the two ends. In germline, CDR1 is LGHNA, CDR2 YSLEER.

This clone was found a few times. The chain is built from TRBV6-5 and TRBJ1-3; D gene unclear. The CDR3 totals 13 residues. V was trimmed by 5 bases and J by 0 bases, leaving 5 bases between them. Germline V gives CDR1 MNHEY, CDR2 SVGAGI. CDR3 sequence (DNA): TGTGCCAGCAGTGCAAACTCTGGAAACACCATATATTTT. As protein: CASSANSGNTIYF.

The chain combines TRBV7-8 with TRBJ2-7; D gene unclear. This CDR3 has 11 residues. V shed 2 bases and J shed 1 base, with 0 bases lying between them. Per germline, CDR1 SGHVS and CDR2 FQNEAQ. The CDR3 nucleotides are TGTGCCAGCAGCTTATCCTACGAGCAGTACTTC. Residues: CASSLSYEQYF. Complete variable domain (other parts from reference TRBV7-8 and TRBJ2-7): GAGVSQSPRYKVAKRGQDVALRCDPISGHVSLFWYQQALGQGPEFLTYFQNEAQLDKSGLPSDRFFAERPEGSVSTLKIQRTQQEDSAVYLCASSLSYEQYFGPGTRLTVT.

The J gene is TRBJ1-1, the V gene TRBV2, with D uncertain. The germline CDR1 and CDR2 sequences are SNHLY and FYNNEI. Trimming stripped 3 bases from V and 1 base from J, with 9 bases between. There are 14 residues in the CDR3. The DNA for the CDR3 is TGTGCCAGCAGTGATGTAGGAGGGAACACTGAAGCTTTCTTT. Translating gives CASSDVGGNTEAFF.

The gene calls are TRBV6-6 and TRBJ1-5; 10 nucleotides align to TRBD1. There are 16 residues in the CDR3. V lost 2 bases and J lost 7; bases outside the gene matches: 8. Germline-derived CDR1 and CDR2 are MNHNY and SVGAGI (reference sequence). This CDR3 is CASSYADRGVRQPQHF. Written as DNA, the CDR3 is TGTGCCAGCAGTTACGCGGACAGGGGGGTAAGGCAGCCCCAGCATTTT.

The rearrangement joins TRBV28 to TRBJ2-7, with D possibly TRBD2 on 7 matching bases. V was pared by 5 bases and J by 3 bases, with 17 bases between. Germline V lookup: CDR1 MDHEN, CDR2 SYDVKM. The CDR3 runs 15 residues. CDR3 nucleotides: TGTGCCAGCAGTGTAAGGGGGGGCCCCGGCTACGAGCAGTACTTC. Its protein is CASSVRGGPGYEQYF.

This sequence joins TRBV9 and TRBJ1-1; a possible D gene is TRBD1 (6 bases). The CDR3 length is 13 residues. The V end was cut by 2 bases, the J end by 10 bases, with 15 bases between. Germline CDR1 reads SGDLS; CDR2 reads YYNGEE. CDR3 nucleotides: TGTGCCAGCAGCGTCGACAGGAGTTTAGCAGCTTTCTTT. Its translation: CASSVDRSLAAFF.

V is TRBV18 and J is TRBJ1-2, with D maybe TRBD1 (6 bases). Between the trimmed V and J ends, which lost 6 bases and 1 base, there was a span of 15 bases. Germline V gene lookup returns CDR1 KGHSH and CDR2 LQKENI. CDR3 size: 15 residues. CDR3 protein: CASSPDRTVNYGYTF. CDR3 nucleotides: TGTGCCAGCTCGCCTGACAGGACCGTTAACTATGGCTACACCTTC.

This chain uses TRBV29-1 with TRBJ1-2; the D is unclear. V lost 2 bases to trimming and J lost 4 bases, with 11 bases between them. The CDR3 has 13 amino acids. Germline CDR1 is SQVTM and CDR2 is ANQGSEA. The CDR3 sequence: CSVEKADVYGYTF. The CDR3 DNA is TGCAGCGTTGAAAAAGCGGACGTCTATGGCTACACCTTC.

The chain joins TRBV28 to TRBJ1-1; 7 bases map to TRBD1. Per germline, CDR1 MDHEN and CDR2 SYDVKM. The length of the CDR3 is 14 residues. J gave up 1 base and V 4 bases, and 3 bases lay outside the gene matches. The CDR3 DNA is TGTGCCAGCAGTTCACGACAGGGGAACACTGAAGCTTTCTTT. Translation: CASSSRQGNTEAFF.

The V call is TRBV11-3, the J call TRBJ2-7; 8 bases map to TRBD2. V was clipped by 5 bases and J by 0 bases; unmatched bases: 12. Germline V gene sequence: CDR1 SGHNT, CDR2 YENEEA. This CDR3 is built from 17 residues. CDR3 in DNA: TGTGCCAGCAGCACCCCTCTTAGCGGGATAATCTCCTACGAGCAGTACTTC. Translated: CASSTPLSGIISYEQYF.

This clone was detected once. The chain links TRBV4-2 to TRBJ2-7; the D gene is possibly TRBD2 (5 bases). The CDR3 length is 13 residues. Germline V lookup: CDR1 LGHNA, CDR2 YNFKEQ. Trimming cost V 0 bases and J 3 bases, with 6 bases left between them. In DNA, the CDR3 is TGTGCCAGCAGCCAAGATGGGAGCTACGAGCAGTACTTC. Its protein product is CASSQDGSYEQYF.

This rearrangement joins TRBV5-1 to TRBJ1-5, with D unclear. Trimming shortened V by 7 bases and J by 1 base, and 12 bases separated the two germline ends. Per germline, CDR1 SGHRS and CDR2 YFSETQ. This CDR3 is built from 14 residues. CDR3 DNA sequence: TGCGCCAGCCAGACACCGGGGAGCAATCAGCCCCAGCATTTT. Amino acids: CASQTPGSNQPQHF.

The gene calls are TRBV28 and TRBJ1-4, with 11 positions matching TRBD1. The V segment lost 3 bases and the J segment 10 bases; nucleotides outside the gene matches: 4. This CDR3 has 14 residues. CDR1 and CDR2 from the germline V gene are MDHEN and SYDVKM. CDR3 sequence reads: CASSFGQGAGKLFF. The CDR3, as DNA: TGTGCCAGCAGTTTCGGACAGGGGGCTGGAAAACTGTTTTTT. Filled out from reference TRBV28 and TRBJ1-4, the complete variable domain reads DVKVTQSSRYLVKRTGEKVFLECVQDMDHENMFWYRQDPGLGLRLIYFSYDVKMKEKGDIPEGYSVSREKKERFSLILESASTNQTSMYLCASSFGQGAGKLFFGSGTQLSVL.

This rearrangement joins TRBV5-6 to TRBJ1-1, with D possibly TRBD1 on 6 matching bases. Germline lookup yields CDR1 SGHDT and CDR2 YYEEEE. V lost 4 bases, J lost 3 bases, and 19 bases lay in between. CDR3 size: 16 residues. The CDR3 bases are TGTGCCAGCAGCCCAAGCCTATCGACAGGCTACACTGAAGCTTTCTTT. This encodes CASSPSLSTGYTEAFF.

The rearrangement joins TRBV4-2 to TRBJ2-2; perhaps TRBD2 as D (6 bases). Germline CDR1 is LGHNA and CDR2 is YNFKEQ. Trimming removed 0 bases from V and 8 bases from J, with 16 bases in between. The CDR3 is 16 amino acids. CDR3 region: CASSQDPDSGPGELFF. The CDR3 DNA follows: TGTGCCAGCAGCCAAGATCCGGATAGCGGCCCTGGGGAGCTGTTTTTT.

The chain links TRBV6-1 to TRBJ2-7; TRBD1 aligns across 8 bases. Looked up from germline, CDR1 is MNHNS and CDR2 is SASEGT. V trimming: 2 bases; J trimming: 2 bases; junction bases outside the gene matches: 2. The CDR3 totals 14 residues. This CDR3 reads CASSERGQAYEQYF. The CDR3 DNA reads TGTGCCAGCAGTGAACGGGGACAGGCCTACGAGCAGTACTTC.

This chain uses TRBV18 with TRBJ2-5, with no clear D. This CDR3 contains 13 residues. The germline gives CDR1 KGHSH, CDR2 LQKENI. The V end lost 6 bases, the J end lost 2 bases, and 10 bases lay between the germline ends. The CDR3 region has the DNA TGTGCCAGCTCCCCAGCCGTACAAGAGACCCAGTACTTC. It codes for CASSPAVQETQYF.

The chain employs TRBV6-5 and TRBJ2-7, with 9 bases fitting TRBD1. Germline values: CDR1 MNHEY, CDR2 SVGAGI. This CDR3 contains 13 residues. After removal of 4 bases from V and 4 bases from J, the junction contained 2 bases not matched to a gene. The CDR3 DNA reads TGTGCCAGCAGTTCGGACAGGGGTTACGAGCAGTACTTC. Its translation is CASSSDRGYEQYF.

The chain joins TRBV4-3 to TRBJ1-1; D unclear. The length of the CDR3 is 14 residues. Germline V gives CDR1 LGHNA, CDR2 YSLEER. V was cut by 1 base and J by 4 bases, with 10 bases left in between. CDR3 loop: CASSQAVASTEAFF. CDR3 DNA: TGCGCCAGCAGCCAAGCAGTAGCGAGCACTGAAGCTTTCTTT.

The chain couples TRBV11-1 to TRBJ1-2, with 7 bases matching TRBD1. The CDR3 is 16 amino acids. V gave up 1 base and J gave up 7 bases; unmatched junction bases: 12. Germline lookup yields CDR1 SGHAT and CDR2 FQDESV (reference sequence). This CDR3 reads CASSLETGNIGLGYTF. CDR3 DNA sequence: TGTGCCAGCAGCTTAGAGACAGGGAACATAGGTCTTGGCTACACCTTC.

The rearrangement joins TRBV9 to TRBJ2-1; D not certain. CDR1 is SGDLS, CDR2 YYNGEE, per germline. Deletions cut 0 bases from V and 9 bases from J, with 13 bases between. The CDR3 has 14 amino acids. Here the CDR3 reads CASSVVGSSVEQFF. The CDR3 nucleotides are TGTGCCAGCAGCGTAGTAGGCAGCTCGGTTGAGCAGTTCTTC.

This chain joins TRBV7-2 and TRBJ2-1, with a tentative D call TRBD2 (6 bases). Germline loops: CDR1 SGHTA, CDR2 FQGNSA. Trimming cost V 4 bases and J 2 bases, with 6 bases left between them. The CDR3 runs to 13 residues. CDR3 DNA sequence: TGTGCCAGCAGCTCTAGCGCCTACAATGAGCAGTTCTTC. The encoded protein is CASSSSAYNEQFF.

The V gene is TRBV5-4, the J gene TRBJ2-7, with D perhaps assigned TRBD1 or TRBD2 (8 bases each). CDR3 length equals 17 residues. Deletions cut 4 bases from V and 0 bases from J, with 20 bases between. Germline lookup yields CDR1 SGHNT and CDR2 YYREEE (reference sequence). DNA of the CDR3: TGTGCCAGCAGCCCGGGGGGGCGACAGGGGAGCTCCTACGAGCAGTACTTC. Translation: CASSPGGRQGSSYEQYF.